A selection of T cell receptor beta chains follows, all from one sample in a study of cytomegalovirus exposure and HLA in healthy donors. Sequencing was performed with immunoSEQ multiplex PCR; in TCRdb, only in-frame clones are kept and a portion is missing. The sample table includes more than 95,000 clones. Material for sequencing was PBMCs. Receptors originate from a man aged 35-49 years in good health and CMV-seronegative. Each CDR3 is given with its conserved first and last residue. The D gene is left open where the match is weak.

CDR3 protein: CASSLAAGASYNEQFF; CDR3 DNA: TGTGCCAGCAGCTTGGCGGCGGGAGCCTCCTACAATGAGCAGTTCTTC; D gene: TRBD2; J gene: TRBJ2-1; V gene: TRBV5-6
CDR3 protein: CASSVEGGKGDTQYF; CDR3 DNA: TGTGCCAGCAGCGTAGAAGGCGGGAAGGGGGATACGCAGTATTTT; D gene: .; J gene: TRBJ2-3; V gene: TRBV9
CDR3 protein: CASSQPTGGSYGYTF; CDR3 DNA: TGTGCCAGCAGCCAACCGACAGGGGGCAGCTATGGCTACACCTTC; D gene: TRBD1; J gene: TRBJ1-2; V gene: TRBV4-2
CDR3 protein: CASSTGLARNTGELFF; CDR3 DNA: TGTGCCAGCAGCACCGGACTAGCGAGGAACACCGGGGAGCTGTTTTTT; D gene: TRBD2; J gene: TRBJ2-2; V gene: TRBV7-8
CDR3 protein: CASSVGAISEQYF; CDR3 DNA: TGTGCCAGTAGCGTAGGGGCGATTAGCGAGCAGTACTTC; D gene: .; J gene: TRBJ2-7; V gene: TRBV19
CDR3 protein: CASSLVASGASYNEQFF; CDR3 DNA: TGCGCCAGCAGCTTGGTGGCTAGCGGGGCCTCATACAATGAGCAGTTCTTC; D gene: TRBD2; J gene: TRBJ2-1; V gene: TRBV5-1
CDR3 protein: CASNRDRVDNEKLFF; CDR3 DNA: TGTGCCAGCAACCGGGACAGGGTAGATAATGAAAAACTGTTTTTT; D gene: TRBD1; J gene: TRBJ1-4; V gene: TRBV2
CDR3 protein: CATSKGTDYGYTF; CDR3 DNA: TGTGCCACCAGCAAGGGGACAGACTATGGCTACACCTTC; D gene: TRBD1; J gene: TRBJ1-2; V gene: TRBV15
CDR3 protein: CASSSTGQITEAFF; CDR3 DNA: TGTGCCAGCAGCTCCACGGGACAGATCACTGAAGCTTTCTTT; D gene: TRBD1; J gene: TRBJ1-1; V gene: TRBV7-8
CDR3 protein: CASSAQGVMGTEAFF; CDR3 DNA: TGTGCCAGCAGCGCACAAGGGGTAATGGGCACTGAAGCTTTCTTT; D gene: .; J gene: TRBJ1-1; V gene: TRBV7-2
CDR3 protein: CSVQGPYGYTF; CDR3 DNA: TGCAGTGTCCAGGGCCCATATGGCTACACCTTC; D gene: .; J gene: TRBJ1-2; V gene: TRBV20-1
CDR3 protein: CASSLLDRGGEQYF; CDR3 DNA: TGCGCCAGCAGCTTGCTGGACAGGGGAGGCGAGCAGTACTTC; D gene: TRBD1; J gene: TRBJ2-7; V gene: TRBV5-1
CDR3 protein: CASSLDPNREAFF; CDR3 DNA: TGCGCCAGCAGCTTGGATCCGAACAGAGAAGCTTTCTTT; D gene: .; J gene: TRBJ1-1; V gene: TRBV5-1
CDR3 protein: CASSYSYRKDTEAFF; CDR3 DNA: TGTGCCAGCAGTTACTCGTACAGGAAAGACACTGAAGCTTTCTTT; D gene: .; J gene: TRBJ1-1; V gene: TRBV6-5
CDR3 protein: CASSQEGGYEQYF; CDR3 DNA: TGTGCCAGCAGCCAAGAAGGGGGCTACGAGCAGTACTTC; D gene: .; J gene: TRBJ2-7; V gene: TRBV4-2
CDR3 protein: CASSSLAGGPEDTQYF; CDR3 DNA: TGTGCCAGCAGCTCGCTAGCGGGGGGGCCTGAAGATACGCAGTATTTT; D gene: TRBD2; J gene: TRBJ2-3; V gene: TRBV11-2
CDR3 protein: CASSQGTGSNSPLHF; CDR3 DNA: TGTGCCAGCAGCCAAGGAACAGGGAGTAATTCACCCCTCCACTTT; D gene: .; J gene: TRBJ1-6; V gene: TRBV4-2
CDR3 protein: CASSELHSATNEKLFF; CDR3 DNA: TGTGCCAGCAGTGAATTGCACTCTGCAACTAATGAAAAACTGTTTTTT; D gene: .; J gene: TRBJ1-4; V gene: TRBV25-1
CDR3 protein: CASSLIVLAGGLETGELFF; CDR3 DNA: TGTGCCAGCAGCTTGATAGTGCTAGCGGGGGGGCTTGAAACCGGGGAGCTGTTTTTT; D gene: TRBD2; J gene: TRBJ2-2; V gene: TRBV5-4
CDR3 protein: CASSARYESYEQYF; CDR3 DNA: TGTGCCAGCAGCGCCCGGTACGAATCCTACGAGCAGTACTTC; D gene: .; J gene: TRBJ2-7; V gene: TRBV9
CDR3 protein: CASSPPSAQETQYF; CDR3 DNA: TGTGCCAGCTCACCACCTAGCGCCCAAGAGACCCAGTACTTC; D gene: .; J gene: TRBJ2-5; V gene: TRBV18
CDR3 protein: CASSLAAGLTKNIQYF; CDR3 DNA: TGTGCCAGCAGCTTAGCGGCAGGGCTGACCAAAAACATTCAGTACTTC; D gene: .; J gene: TRBJ2-4; V gene: TRBV7-2
CDR3 protein: CASSAPYRLAGGKNEQFF; CDR3 DNA: TGTGCCAGCAGCGCACCCTACAGACTAGCGGGGGGGAAGAATGAGCAGTTCTTC; D gene: TRBD2; J gene: TRBJ2-1; V gene: TRBV5-6
CDR3 protein: CAWREGGSTNEKLFF; CDR3 DNA: TGTGCCTGGAGGGAAGGGGGTTCAACTAATGAAAAACTGTTTTTT; D gene: .; J gene: TRBJ1-4; V gene: TRBV30
CDR3 protein: CAWSRQGATYEQYF; CDR3 DNA: TGTGCCTGGAGCCGACAGGGGGCTACCTACGAGCAGTACTTC; D gene: TRBD1; J gene: TRBJ2-7; V gene: TRBV30
CDR3 protein: CAGTWLYEQYF; CDR3 DNA: TGTGCCGGGACTTGGCTCTACGAGCAGTACTTC; D gene: .; J gene: TRBJ2-7; V gene: TRBV30
CDR3 protein: CASSPPGQLTGNTIYF; CDR3 DNA: TGTGCCAGCTCACCCCCGGGTCAGTTAACTGGAAACACCATATATTTT; D gene: .; J gene: TRBJ1-3; V gene: TRBV18
CDR3 protein: CASSVGLAGGGVDTQYF; CDR3 DNA: TGTGCCAGCAGCGTAGGACTAGCGGGAGGAGGGGTCGATACGCAGTATTTT; D gene: TRBD2; J gene: TRBJ2-3; V gene: TRBV9
CDR3 protein: CATSNRADTGELFF; CDR3 DNA: TGTGCCACCAGCAACAGGGCGGACACCGGGGAGCTGTTTTTT; D gene: .; J gene: TRBJ2-2; V gene: TRBV15
CDR3 protein: CASSIAPPGTGLTYEQYF; CDR3 DNA: TGTGCCAGTAGTATAGCTCCACCAGGGACAGGGTTAACCTACGAGCAGTACTTC; D gene: TRBD1; J gene: TRBJ2-7; V gene: TRBV19
CDR3 protein: CASSLTGQGLREQYF; CDR3 DNA: TGTGCCAGCAGTTTAACTGGACAGGGGCTTCGGGAGCAGTACTTC; D gene: TRBD1; J gene: TRBJ2-7; V gene: TRBV28
CDR3 protein: CASRAGAHEQYF; CDR3 DNA: TGTGCCAGCAGGGCAGGGGCGCATGAGCAGTACTTC; D gene: .; J gene: TRBJ2-5; V gene: TRBV27
CDR3 protein: CASSQDLAGENEAFF; CDR3 DNA: TGCGCCAGCAGCCAAGACTTGGCAGGGGAGAATGAAGCTTTCTTT; D gene: .; J gene: TRBJ1-1; V gene: TRBV4-3
CDR3 protein: CASRPGRRGRNTEAFF; CDR3 DNA: TGTGCCAGCAGGCCCGGACGGAGGGGCCGGAACACTGAAGCTTTCTTT; D gene: .; J gene: TRBJ1-1; V gene: TRBV21-1
CDR3 protein: CASSEVGQGSGQPQHF; CDR3 DNA: TGTGCCAGCAGTGAAGTGGGACAGGGTTCCGGGCAGCCCCAGCATTTT; D gene: TRBD1; J gene: TRBJ1-5; V gene: TRBV2
CDR3 protein: CASSGDSGGVYNEQFF; CDR3 DNA: TGTGCCAGCAGCGGAGATAGCGGGGGAGTTTACAATGAGCAGTTCTTC; D gene: TRBD2; J gene: TRBJ2-1; V gene: TRBV9
CDR3 protein: CASSPPSSTEAFF; CDR3 DNA: TGTGCCAGCTCACCACCATCTTCCACTGAAGCTTTCTTT; D gene: .; J gene: TRBJ1-1; V gene: TRBV18
CDR3 protein: CASSVASGQGAYGYTF; CDR3 DNA: TGTGCCAGCAGCGTAGCTTCCGGACAGGGGGCCTATGGCTACACCTTC; D gene: TRBD1; J gene: TRBJ1-2; V gene: TRBV9
CDR3 protein: CASRGSYTEAFF; CDR3 DNA: TGTGCCAGCAGGGGGAGTTACACTGAAGCTTTCTTT; D gene: .; J gene: TRBJ1-1; V gene: TRBV28
CDR3 protein: CASSPRGEGRLTYEQYF; CDR3 DNA: TGTGCCAGCAGCCCTCGGGGGGAAGGAAGGTTAACCTACGAGCAGTACTTC; D gene: TRBD2; J gene: TRBJ2-7; V gene: TRBV11-2
CDR3 protein: CTSSQERREGHNEQFF; CDR3 DNA: TGCACCAGCAGCCAAGAGCGGCGGGAGGGCCACAATGAGCAGTTCTTC; D gene: .; J gene: TRBJ2-1; V gene: TRBV1
CDR3 protein: CSARGLAGRIF; CDR3 DNA: TGCAGTGCTCGGGGCCTAGCGGGAAGGATCTTC; D gene: TRBD2; J gene: TRBJ2-1; V gene: TRBV20-1
CDR3 protein: CASTKGGQGNTIYF; CDR3 DNA: TGTGCCAGCACCAAAGGGGGACAGGGGAACACCATATATTTT; D gene: TRBD1; J gene: TRBJ1-3; V gene: TRBV6-4
CDR3 protein: CASSSGLASTDTQYF; CDR3 DNA: TGTGCCAGCAGCTCGGGACTAGCGTCCACAGATACGCAGTATTTT; D gene: TRBD2; J gene: TRBJ2-3; V gene: TRBV7-9
CDR3 protein: CASSSAGTSGSWYEQYF; CDR3 DNA: TGTGCCAGCAGCTCCGCCGGGACTAGCGGGAGTTGGTACGAGCAGTACTTC; D gene: TRBD2; J gene: TRBJ2-7; V gene: TRBV5-8
CDR3 protein: CATGELAGEQYF; CDR3 DNA: TGTGCCACGGGGGAGCTAGCGGGGGAGCAGTACTTC; D gene: TRBD2; J gene: TRBJ2-7; V gene: TRBV6-5
CDR3 protein: CASSKQGNTEAFF; CDR3 DNA: TGTGCCAGCAGTAAACAGGGGAACACTGAAGCTTTCTTT; D gene: .; J gene: TRBJ1-1; V gene: TRBV7-9
CDR3 protein: CASSSGSLSGSPDTQYF; CDR3 DNA: TGCGCCAGCAGCTCTGGATCCTTAAGCGGGAGCCCAGATACGCAGTATTTT; D gene: TRBD2; J gene: TRBJ2-3; V gene: TRBV5-1